The T cell receptor beta chain under discussion was sequenced for a study of Tregs in tolerant kidney transplant recipients. Repertoires were generated with immunoSEQ multiplex PCR, while TCRdb's copy carries only in-frame clones and drops some. The table records fewer than 80,000 clones, 95% to 98% of them present only once. Unstimulated Tregs (CD4+CD25+CD127-) and CD4+CD25- non-Tregs were sorted from PBMCs. The clonotype was recovered from a human donor who received a combined kidney and bone marrow transplant. Sample: Tregs from blood, taken before the transplant.

The CDR3 here is CASSPLPGQGHYGYTF. The CDR3 bases are TGTGCCAGCTCACCACTGCCGGGACAGGGCCACTATGGCTACACCTTC. The V call is TRBV18, the J call TRBJ1-2, with 9 bases matching TRBD1. The junction had 6 bases not matched to a gene; V was cut back by 1 base and J by 3 bases. Germline V gene sequence: CDR1 KGHSH, CDR2 LQKENI. The CDR3 is 16 residues long.